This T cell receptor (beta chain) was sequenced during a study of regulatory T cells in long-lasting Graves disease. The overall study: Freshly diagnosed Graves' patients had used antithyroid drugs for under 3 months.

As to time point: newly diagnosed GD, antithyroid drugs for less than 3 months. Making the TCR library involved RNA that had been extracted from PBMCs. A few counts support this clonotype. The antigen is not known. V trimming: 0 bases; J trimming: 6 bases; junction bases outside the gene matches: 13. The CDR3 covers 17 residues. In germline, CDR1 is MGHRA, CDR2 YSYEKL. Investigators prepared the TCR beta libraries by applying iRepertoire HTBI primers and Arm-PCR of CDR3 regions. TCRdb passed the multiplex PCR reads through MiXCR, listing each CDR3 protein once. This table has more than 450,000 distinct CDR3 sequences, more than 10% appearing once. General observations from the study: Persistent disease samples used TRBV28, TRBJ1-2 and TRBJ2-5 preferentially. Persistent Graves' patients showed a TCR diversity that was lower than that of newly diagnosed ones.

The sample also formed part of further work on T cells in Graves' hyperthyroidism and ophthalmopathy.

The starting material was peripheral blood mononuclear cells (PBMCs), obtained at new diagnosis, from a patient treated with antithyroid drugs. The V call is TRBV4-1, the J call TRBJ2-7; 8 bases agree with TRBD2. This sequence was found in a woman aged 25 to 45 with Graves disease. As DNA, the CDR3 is TGCGCCAGCAGCCAAGATCCCACCGGGACTAGTTCTTCCGAGCAGTACTTC. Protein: CASSQDPTGTSSSEQYF.